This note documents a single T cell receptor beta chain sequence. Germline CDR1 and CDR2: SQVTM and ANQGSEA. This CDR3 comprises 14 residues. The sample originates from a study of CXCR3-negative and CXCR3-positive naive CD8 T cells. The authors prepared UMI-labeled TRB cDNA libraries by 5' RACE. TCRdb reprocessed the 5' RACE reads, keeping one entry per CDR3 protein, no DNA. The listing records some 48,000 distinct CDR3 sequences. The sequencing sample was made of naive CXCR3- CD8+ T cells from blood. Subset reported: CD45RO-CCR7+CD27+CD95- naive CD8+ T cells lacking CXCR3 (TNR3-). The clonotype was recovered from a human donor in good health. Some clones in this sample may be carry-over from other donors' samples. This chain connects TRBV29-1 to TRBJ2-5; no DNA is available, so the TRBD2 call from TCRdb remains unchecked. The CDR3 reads CSVVVAGEQETQYF.